The 31 T cell receptor beta chains reported below all come from one sample, sequenced in a study of CD8+CD57+ T cells in acquired aplastic anemia. Genomic DNA served as template for TCR beta VDJ and CDR3 profiling. TCRdb itself ran the reads through MiXCR, one entry per CDR3 protein. The table shows 200,000 or so distinct CDR3 sequences, with about three fifths occurring only once. Specimen: sorted CD4+, CD8+, or CD8+CD57+ T cells (not recorded which) from PBMCs. The receptors here all came from a human donor with severe aplastic anemia or a healthy control (not recorded which).

The genes are TRBV7-3 and TRBJ2-1; D call uncertain. CDR1 SGHTA and CDR2 FQGTGA come from the germline V gene. The V end was cut by 2 bases, the J end by 5 bases, with 22 bases between. The CDR3 runs to 18 residues. CDR3 nucleotides: TGTGCCAGCAGCTTACCCCGGCTAGTAGGGCCGACGAACAATGAGCAGTTCTTC. Protein product: CASSLPRLVGPTNNEQFF.

The table lists this clonotype with a count of one. The chain is built from TRBV9 and TRBJ1-1, with D possibly being TRBD1 (5 bases). Germline V gives CDR1 SGDLS, CDR2 YYNGEE. The V end lost 7 bases, the J end lost 4 bases, and 11 bases lay between the germline ends. The CDR3 totals 12 residues. The CDR3 loop is CASLQGGTEAFF. CDR3 sequence (DNA): TGTGCCAGCCTGCAGGGCGGCACTGAAGCTTTCTTT.

Points on this clonotype: The junction differs from germline at one of its ends, possibly a read error. CDR3 amino acids: CASSLRGSALNTGAFF. CDR3 coding DNA: TGCGCCAGCAGCTTGAGGGGGAGCGCCCTGAACACTGGAGCTTTCTTT. This chain uses TRBV5-1 with TRBJ1-1; D might be TRBD1 (6 bases). The germline CDR1 and CDR2 sequences are SGHRS and YFSETQ. The CDR3 consists of 16 residues. Together with reference TRBV5-1 and TRBJ1-1, the CDR3 gives the full variable domain: KAGVTQTPRYLIKTRGQQVTLSCSPISGHRSVSWYQQTPGQGLQFLFEYFSETQRNKGNFPGRFSGRQFSNSRSEMNVSTLELGDSALYLCASSLRGSALNTGAFFGQGTRLTVV.

This clonotype occurred a few times. The chain uses TRBV7-9 and TRBJ2-7; D might be TRBD1 (5 bases). The germline V gene encodes CDR1 SEHNR and CDR2 FQNEAQ (reference sequence). The CDR3 totals 18 residues. Deletions cut 5 bases from V and 5 bases from J, with 28 bases between. The CDR3 sequence is CASSQNPKSEGAFDEQYF. Here the CDR3 DNA reads TGTGCCAGCAGCCAAAACCCAAAGAGTGAAGGGGCGTTCGACGAGCAGTACTTC.

This clonotype has ten or more counts. This rearrangement joins TRBV9 to TRBJ1-4; tentatively, D is TRBD1 (5 bases). V lost 0 bases, J lost 7 bases, and 16 bases lay in between. The CDR3 is made up of 16 amino acids. Per germline, CDR1 SGDLS and CDR2 YYNGEE. CDR3 residues: CASSVGDWGYTEKLFF. CDR3 DNA: TGTGCCAGCAGCGTAGGGGACTGGGGATATACTGAAAAACTGTTTTTT.

This clonotype has a handful of counts. This chain uses TRBV10-3 with TRBJ2-5; TRBD1 aligns across 8 bases. The CDR3 is made up of 14 amino acids. After removal of 6 bases from V and 0 bases from J, the junction contained 3 bases not matched to a gene. The germline CDR1 and CDR2 sequences are ENHRY and SYGVKD. The CDR3 region is CAISGTGYQETQYF. The DNA of the CDR3 is TGTGCCATCAGCGGGACAGGATACCAAGAGACCCAGTACTTC.

The chain is built from TRBV7-9 and TRBJ1-2, with D perhaps TRBD1 (5 bases). V gave up 4 bases and J gave up 0 bases, with 21 bases separating them. In germline, CDR1 is SEHNR, CDR2 FQNEAQ (reference sequence). The CDR3 extends over 18 amino acids. The chain's CDR3 is CASSWDLTAIPTNYGYTF. For the CDR3, the DNA is TGTGCCAGCAGCTGGGACCTGACAGCCATCCCCACTAACTATGGCTACACCTTC.

J is TRBJ1-4 and V is TRBV20-1; 7 bases map to TRBD1. CDR1 DFQATT and CDR2 SNEGSKA come from the germline V gene (reference sequence). V was pared by 6 bases and J by 4 bases, with 5 bases of the junction left unmatched. There are 13 residues in the CDR3. The DNA of the CDR3 is TGCAGTGCGCGGGGACAGAATAATGAAAAACTGTTTTTT. This gives the protein CSARGQNNEKLFF.

V gene TRBV7-2 combines with J gene TRBJ2-4; 9 bases agree with TRBD2. Trimming cost V 8 bases and J 0 bases; bases outside gene matches: 14. The CDR3 has 18 residues. Looked up from germline, CDR1 is SGHTA and CDR2 is FQGNSA. The CDR3 coding sequence is TGTGCCAGCTCCCCGGGGCCAGCGGGGGGTATAGCCAAAAACATTCAGTACTTC. Translating gives CASSPGPAGGIAKNIQYF.

J is TRBJ2-1 and V is TRBV20-1, with D possibly being TRBD2 (6 bases). The V end was cut by 1 base, the J end by 8 bases, with 15 bases between. CDR1 is DFQATT and CDR2 is SNEGSKA in the germline V gene (reference sequence). The CDR3 contains 14 residues. CDR3 in amino acids: CSARVGPGLDEQFF. Here the CDR3 DNA reads TGCAGTGCTAGAGTAGGTCCGGGACTGGATGAGCAGTTCTTC.

V is TRBV9 and J is TRBJ2-3, with TRBD2 as a possible D gene (7 bases). The CDR3 sequence is 15 residues long. Germline loops: CDR1 SGDLS, CDR2 YYNGEE. The ends were cut back, 2 bases at V and 3 bases at J, with 13 bases in the middle. CDR3 coding DNA: TGTGCCAGCAGCGTCCGGGGGGCGGGGACAGATACGCAGTATTTT. It specifies CASSVRGAGTDTQYF. The full variable domain, its missing parts supplied by reference TRBV9 and TRBJ2-3, is DSGVTQTPKHLITATGQRVTLRCSPRSGDLSVYWYQQSLDQGLQFLIQYYNGEERAKGNILERFSAQQFPDLHSELNLSSLELGDSALYFCASSVRGAGTDTQYFGPGTRLTVL.

The chain employs TRBV25-1 and TRBJ2-1; 7 bases align to TRBD1. V was pared by 3 bases and J by 4 bases, with 6 bases of the junction left unmatched. The CDR3 has 15 amino acids. Per the germline V gene, CDR1 is MGHDK and CDR2 is SYGVNS. CDR3 residues: CASSDRDSSYNEQFF. As DNA, the CDR3 is TGTGCCAGCAGTGACCGGGACAGCAGTTACAATGAGCAGTTCTTC.

The CDR3 DNA reads as TGTGCCACCAGTGGAGGGCAGTCCCAAGAGACCCAGTACTTC. Translating gives CATSGGQSQETQYF. The chain uses TRBV24-1 and TRBJ2-5; D might be TRBD2 (5 bases). CDR1 and CDR2 (germline): KGHDR, SFDVKD. This CDR3 is 14 amino acids long. Trimming removed 5 bases at V and 1 base at J, with 10 bases between.

This clonotype was observed a handful of times. The rearrangement joins TRBV10-3 to TRBJ1-1; 7 bases are a match to TRBD1. This CDR3 has 14 residues. Germline values: CDR1 ENHRY, CDR2 SYGVKD. Trimming cost V 6 bases and J 5 bases; bases outside gene matches: 9. The CDR3 nucleotides read TGTGCCATCAGGCCACAGGGGCAGGGTACTGAAGCTTTCTTT. It yields the protein CAIRPQGQGTEAFF.

Details on this clonotype: One base away lies a much larger clone, so this may be a sequencing read error. The CDR3 does not close with the conserved phenylalanine or tryptophan, likely indicating a read error. The rearrangement joins TRBV6-1 to TRBJ2-7, with D possibly TRBD2 on 7 matching bases. The CDR3 extends over 12 amino acids. Germline V CDR1 and CDR2: MNHNS, SASEGT. V lost 5 bases and J lost 6, with 11 bases in between. This CDR3 is CASSWGGREQYS. CDR3 coding DNA: TGTGCCAGCAGTTGGGGGGGCCGCGAGCAGTACTCC.

This clonotype has only one observation. This sequence joins TRBV20-1 and TRBJ2-7, with D perhaps matching TRBD1 (5 bases). V was shortened by 7 bases and J by 2 bases, with 21 bases between the two germline ends. This CDR3 spans 15 amino acids. Germline V gene sequence: CDR1 DFQATT, CDR2 SNEGSKA (reference sequence). The DNA of the CDR3 is TGCAGTGGACAATTGGACACCGCGAGCGCCTACGAGCAGTACTTC. Protein product: CSGQLDTASAYEQYF.

This clonotype was seen a few times. CDR3 sequence (DNA): TGTGCCATCAGTAAACACCGGGACAGTAATTCACCCCTCCACTTT. Translated, it gives CAISKHRDSNSPLHF. The chain uses TRBV10-3 and TRBJ1-6, with 7 bases fitting TRBD1. The CDR3 has 15 residues. The V and J ends lost 5 bases and 6 bases, in that order; junction bases with no gene match: 7. The germline V gene has CDR1 ENHRY and CDR2 SYGVKD.

The rearrangement links TRBV7-8 to TRBJ1-6; D is possibly TRBD1 (5 bases). V was shortened by 4 bases and J by 0 bases, with 13 bases between the two germline ends. This CDR3 comprises 17 residues. CDR1 SGHVS and CDR2 FQNEAQ come from the germline V gene. As DNA, the CDR3 is TGTGCCAGCAGCTCATCCCCGGGGACCTCCTATAATTCACCCCTCCACTTT. Its translation is CASSSSPGTSYNSPLHF. Full variable domain (remainder filled in from reference TRBV7-8 and TRBJ1-6): GAGVSQSPRYKVAKRGQDVALRCDPISGHVSLFWYQQALGQGPEFLTYFQNEAQLDKSGLPSDRFFAERPEGSVSTLKIQRTQQEDSAVYLCASSSSPGTSYNSPLHFGNGTRLTVT.

The chain links TRBV6-5 to TRBJ2-7; 8 bases map to TRBD1. V gave up 6 bases and J gave up 7 bases; unmatched junction bases: 17. Per germline, CDR1 MNHEY and CDR2 SVGAGI. The CDR3 runs 16 residues. CDR3 in DNA: TGTGCCAGCAGCTCCCGTACCGGGACAGGCCTCCTGGAGCAGTACTTC. Its translation is CASSSRTGTGLLEQYF.

The rearrangement links TRBV5-1 to TRBJ2-1, with 9 bases matching TRBD1. The length of the CDR3 is 13 residues. V dropped 4 bases and J dropped 9; count of bases not matched to a gene: 5. From germline, CDR1 is SGHRS and CDR2 YFSETQ. In DNA, the CDR3 is TGCGCCAGCAGCATACAGGGGGCGGGTGAGCAGTTCTTC. It yields the protein CASSIQGAGEQFF.

This clonotype was recorded at least ten times. The V and J genes are TRBV30 and TRBJ2-1; no definite D call. The CDR3 has 11 residues. Looked up from germline, CDR1 is GTSNPN and CDR2 is SVGIG (reference sequence). V was trimmed by 2 bases and J by 9 bases, leaving 8 bases between them. CDR3 protein: CAWSSVGEQFF. DNA of the CDR3: TGTGCCTGGAGTTCCGTAGGTGAGCAGTTCTTC. Full variable domain (remainder filled in from reference TRBV30 and TRBJ2-1): SQTIHQWPATLVQPVGSPLSLECTVEGTSNPNLYWYRQAAGRGLQLLFYSVGIGQISSEVPQNLSASRPQDRQFILSSKKLLLSDSGFYLCAWSSVGEQFFGPGTRLTVL.

This clonotype was found a few times. A much larger clone is a single base away; this may be a read error. V usage is TRBV20-1 and J usage is TRBJ2-7; TRBD2 matches at 7 bases. The CDR3 length is 13 residues. The germline CDR1 and CDR2 sequences are DFQATT and SNEGSKA (reference sequence). The V gene end was trimmed by 2 bases and the J gene end by 2 bases; junction bases not matched to a gene: 3. CDR3 sequence reads: CSARSSGTYEQYF. In DNA, the CDR3 is TGCAGTGCTAGATCTAGCGGCACCTACGAGCAGTACTTC.

The chain is built from TRBV9 and TRBJ2-3; 10 bases are shared with TRBD2. The CDR3 runs to 17 residues. Germline V lookup: CDR1 SGDLS, CDR2 YYNGEE. The V segment lost 4 bases and the J segment 2 bases; nucleotides outside the gene matches: 10. DNA of the CDR3: TGTGCCAGCAGCCCCCGGGTAGCGGGGGGTTACACAGATACGCAGTATTTT. This translates into CASSPRVAGGYTDTQYF. The variable domain in full, with the rest retrieved from reference TRBV9 and TRBJ2-3, is DSGVTQTPKHLITATGQRVTLRCSPRSGDLSVYWYQQSLDQGLQFLIQYYNGEERAKGNILERFSAQQFPDLHSELNLSSLELGDSALYFCASSPRVAGGYTDTQYFGPGTRLTVL.

This sequence joins TRBV20-1 and TRBJ2-7; 9 bases match TRBD2. This CDR3 is built from 16 residues. The ends lost 1 base at V and 4 bases at J; junction bases unmatched: 11. Germline-derived CDR1 and CDR2 are DFQATT and SNEGSKA (reference sequence). The CDR3 sequence: CSARVRAGGVLYEQYF. The CDR3 DNA reads as TGCAGTGCTAGAGTACGAGCGGGAGGAGTACTTTACGAGCAGTACTTC.

The CDR3 DNA follows: TGTGCCACCAGTAGGCGGGGAAGAGAGACCCAGTACTTC. Protein: CATSRRGRETQYF. The gene calls are TRBV7-6 and TRBJ2-5; the D gene is possibly TRBD2 (6 bases). Trimming cost V 10 bases and J 4 bases, with 16 bases left between them. Germline V gives CDR1 SGHVS, CDR2 FNYEAQ. CDR3 length: 13 residues.

This sequence joins TRBV19 and TRBJ1-5; D is possibly TRBD1 (5 bases). Germline values: CDR1 LNHDA, CDR2 SQIVND (reference sequence). V was trimmed by 7 bases and J by 0 bases, leaving 16 bases between them. CDR3 size: 16 residues. CDR3 residues: CASTPTTTVSNQPQHF. The CDR3 DNA follows: TGTGCCAGTACCCCCACGACGACAGTTAGCAATCAGCCCCAGCATTTT. Full variable domain (rest looked up from reference TRBV19 and TRBJ1-5): DGGITQSPKYLFRKEGQNVTLSCEQNLNHDAMYWYRQDPGQGLRLIYYSQIVNDFQKGDIAEGYSVSREKKESFPLTVTSAQKNPTAFYLCASTPTTTVSNQPQHFGDGTRLSIL.

This clonotype was found many times. V usage is TRBV10-2 and J usage is TRBJ2-7; TRBD2 might be the D (6 bases). This CDR3 region has 13 residues. The V end was cut by 7 bases, the J end by 2 bases, with 12 bases between. Looked up from germline, CDR1 is WSHSY and CDR2 is SAAADI. CDR3 protein: CASTGEPPYEQYF. The CDR3 DNA follows: TGCGCCAGCACGGGGGAGCCGCCCTACGAGCAGTACTTC.

This clonotype has ten or more counts. The CDR3 nucleotides read TGTGCCAGCAGCTTAGTCCCCACTGAAGCTTTCTTT. This translates into CASSLVPTEAFF. The chain couples TRBV11-2 to TRBJ1-1; D ambiguous. Germline lookup yields CDR1 SGHAT and CDR2 FQNNGV. Trimming removed 1 base from V and 4 bases from J, with 4 bases in between. The CDR3 is 12 amino acids.

This clonotype showed up just a few times. The chain links TRBV20-1 to TRBJ2-1; D may be TRBD1 (5 bases). Germline CDR1 reads DFQATT; CDR2 reads SNEGSKA (reference sequence). This CDR3 is built from 13 residues. Trimming cost V 6 bases and J 10 bases, with 19 bases left between them. CDR3 amino acids: CSAEHQGSREQFF. CDR3 in DNA: TGCAGTGCCGAGCACCAGGGCTCGCGGGAGCAGTTCTTC.

On this clonotype itself: Germline is not matched at one junction end, which may reflect a read error. The chain combines TRBV5-6 with TRBJ1-3; 7 nucleotides align to TRBD1. The CDR3 covers 16 residues. Germline lookup yields CDR1 SGHDT and CDR2 YYEEEE. CDR3 DNA sequence: TGTGCCAGCGGCCCCCCTGGACAGGAGCGATTGGACACCATATACTTT. Translating gives CASGPPGQERLDTIYF.

This chain uses TRBV6-4 with TRBJ2-3, with 9 positions matching TRBD1. CDR1 MRHNA and CDR2 SNTAGT come from the germline V gene. The CDR3 runs 17 residues. V lost 0 bases to trimming and J lost 4 bases; unmatched junction nucleotides: 8. CDR3 DNA sequence: TGTGCCAGCAGTGACTCGCGGGGGACAGGGAGACCAGATACGCAGTATTTT. Its translation is CASSDSRGTGRPDTQYF.